What follows is one T cell receptor (beta chain) and its context. Its antigen is undetermined. A read error may produce the germline difference seen at one junction end. These data belong to a study of T cell repertoires in cytomegalovirus infection. For the study at large: Newly reported HLA-C-restricted and thoroughly characterized HLA-B-restricted CMV epitopes were employed. CMV infection and matching HLA type were both indicated by public TCR beta signatures. Regarding the study as a whole: Dominating the ex vivo response were HLA-C-restricted CMV-specific TCR beta clonotypes. The study identified carriers of CMV plus the relevant HLA from cumulative public TCR beta family frequency.

TCRdb re-called the reads with MiXCR, one entry per CDR3 protein. The top ten clones hold 15% to 20% of a sample with hundreds of thousands of distinct CDR3 sequences, 33% of them seen once. This CDR3 contains 16 residues. In germline, CDR1 is LGHNA, CDR2 YSLEER. The TCR sequence derives from a human donor in good health (CMV status not recorded). Some clones in this sample may be carry-over from other donors' samples. J is TRBJ2-3 and V is TRBV4-3, with D tentatively TRBD2 (6 bases). Sequenced material: cultured PBMCs, taken from culture after CMV antigen stimulation. CDR3 sequence: CASSQDGGTWGDTQCF. CDR3 coding DNA: TGCGCCAGCAGCCAAGATGGGGGGACCTGGGGAGATACGCAGTGTTTT.